These 26 T cell receptor beta chains originate from one sample sequenced in a study of beta chain features in type 1 diabetes. Sequenced material consisted of expressed TCRB transcripts (all of the isolated RNA was reverse transcribed). Assay used: immunoSEQ multiplex PCR; TCRdb lists only in-frame clones, some missing. The top ten hold approximately 0.099% of the sample, which has just over 600,000 clones, roughly 16% seen once. Sample: naive CD4+ T cells from blood. The receptors stem from a man aged 18 to 30 in good health.

This clone occurred a few times. The V gene is TRBV7-2, the J gene TRBJ1-2; 7 bases align to TRBD1. J gave up 2 bases and V 0 bases, and 6 bases lay outside the gene matches. The CDR3 extends over 16 amino acids. Germline assignment: CDR1 SGHTA and CDR2 FQGNSA. CDR3 DNA sequence: TGTGCCAGCAGCTTAGCCTGGGACAGAGTAAACTATGGCTACACCTTC. Its translation: CASSLAWDRVNYGYTF.

This clone has a handful of counts. The V call is TRBV7-9, the J call TRBJ2-7; TRBD1 aligns across 12 bases. This CDR3 spans 18 amino acids. V was pared by 4 bases and J by 1 base, with 11 bases of the junction left unmatched. Per germline, CDR1 SEHNR and CDR2 FQNEAQ (reference sequence). CDR3 sequence reads: CASSSPGQGAPLSYEQYF. In DNA form, the CDR3 reads TGTGCCAGCAGCTCACCGGGACAGGGGGCCCCACTGTCCTACGAGCAGTACTTC.

This clone occurred a few times. V usage is TRBV7-9 and J usage is TRBJ2-1; 9 bases fit TRBD1. The CDR3 totals 14 residues. Germline CDR1 is SEHNR and CDR2 is FQNEAQ (reference sequence). V gave up 4 bases and J gave up 7 bases; unmatched junction bases: 5. The chain's CDR3 is CASSSDRGKNEQFF. The CDR3, as DNA: TGTGCCAGCAGCTCCGACAGGGGGAAAAATGAGCAGTTCTTC.

J is TRBJ1-6 and V is TRBV9; 7 bases match TRBD1. CDR1 and CDR2 (germline): SGDLS, YYNGEE. V was pared by 0 bases and J by 15 bases, with 12 bases of the junction left unmatched. The CDR3 extends over 15 amino acids. The CDR3, as DNA: TGTGCCAGCAGCGTAGGGGACAGTGGGTCCGCGAGCCTCCACTTT. Amino acid sequence: CASSVGDSGSASLHF.

This clone came up once. The rearrangement links TRBV18 to TRBJ2-5; the D gene is possibly TRBD1 (5 bases). V lost 5 bases to trimming and J lost 5 bases, with 12 bases between them. Germline V CDR1 and CDR2: KGHSH, LQKENI. This CDR3 has 13 residues. CDR3 in amino acids: CASSSQGPETQYF. CDR3 in DNA: TGTGCCAGCTCATCCCAGGGTCCGGAGACCCAGTACTTC.

This clone has more than one count but fewer than ten. The V gene is TRBV10-3, the J gene TRBJ2-7, with D possibly matching TRBD1 (5 bases). The germline V and J ends were trimmed by 7 bases and 4 bases, with 11 bases remaining between them. Germline CDR1 and CDR2: ENHRY and SYGVKD. The CDR3 spans 12 residues. This CDR3 reads CAIKDREYEQYF. The CDR3 DNA is TGTGCCATCAAAGACAGAGAGTACGAGCAGTACTTC.

The chain is built from TRBV5-1 and TRBJ2-7, with 9 bases matching TRBD1. The V and J ends lost 4 bases and 5 bases, in that order; junction bases with no gene match: 7. CDR1 and CDR2 from the germline V gene are SGHRS and YFSETQ. The CDR3 is 14 residues long. The CDR3 loop reads CASSSRDREDEQYF. The CDR3 nucleotides are TGCGCCAGCAGCAGCCGGGACAGGGAAGACGAGCAGTACTTC.

The sample holds many counts of this clone. The genes are TRBV19 and TRBJ2-1; no clear D gene. The V and J ends lost 6 bases and 15 bases respectively, with 18 bases between them. The CDR3 has 12 amino acids. Germline lookup yields CDR1 LNHDA and CDR2 SQIVND (reference sequence). The CDR3 sequence: CASSTYRSGRFF. The CDR3 DNA follows: TGTGCCAGTAGCACTTACCGGTCCGGGCGGTTCTTC.

This clone was seen more than once but under ten times. The rearrangement joins TRBV11-2 to TRBJ2-1, with no clear D. CDR3 length: 10 amino acids. Deletions cut 6 bases from V and 9 bases from J, with 6 bases between. Germline V gives CDR1 SGHAT, CDR2 FQNNGV. In nucleotides, the CDR3 is TGTGCCAGCAGTTTGGCTGAGCAGTTCTTC. It is translated as CASSLAEQFF.

CDR3 DNA: TGTGCCAGTGAACGAACGGATACGCAGTATTTT. Translating it yields CASERTDTQYF. The chain is built from TRBV19 and TRBJ2-3; no firm D call. This CDR3 has 11 amino acids. V lost 8 bases, J lost 6 bases, and 9 bases lay in between. Per the germline V gene, CDR1 is LNHDA and CDR2 is SQIVND (reference sequence).

This clone was seen more than once but under ten times. CDR3: CASSQDGLGAAQNTEAFF. The DNA of the CDR3 is TGTGCCAGCAGCCAAGATGGGTTAGGGGCAGCCCAGAACACTGAAGCTTTCTTT. V and J are TRBV4-2 and TRBJ1-1; maybe TRBD1 (5 bases). The germline V gene has CDR1 LGHNA and CDR2 YNFKEQ. The CDR3 totals 18 residues. V was trimmed by 0 bases and J by 1 base, leaving 18 bases between them.

The chain joins TRBV5-4 to TRBJ2-3, with a tentative D call TRBD2 (6 bases). CDR1 and CDR2 (germline): SGHNT, YYREEE (reference sequence). The CDR3 is 14 residues long. The V end was cut by 6 bases, the J end by 1 base, with 12 bases between. The CDR3 DNA follows: TGTGCCAGCACCCGGGGAGGAGGCACAGATACGCAGTATTTT. The encoded protein is CASTRGGGTDTQYF. The full variable domain, its missing parts supplied by reference TRBV5-4 and TRBJ2-3, is ETGVTQSPTHLIKTRGQQVTLRCSSQSGHNTVSWYQQALGQGPQFIFQYYREEENGRGNFPPRFSGLQFPNYSSELNVNALELDDSALYLCASTRGGGTDTQYFGPGTRLTVL.

The J gene is TRBJ2-3, the V gene TRBV28; a possible D gene is TRBD1 (6 bases). The V and J ends lost 3 bases and 5 bases respectively, with 18 bases between them. The CDR3 covers 16 residues. From germline, CDR1 is MDHEN and CDR2 SYDVKM. CDR3 region: CASSLTGTSKRDTQYF. DNA of the CDR3: TGTGCCAGCAGTTTGACCGGGACATCCAAGAGAGATACGCAGTATTTT.

This clone came up a few times. The CDR3 loop is CASSLGQFTEAFF. CDR3 DNA sequence: TGTGCCAGCAGCTTGGGGCAGTTCACTGAAGCTTTCTTT. The V and J genes are TRBV5-4 and TRBJ1-1; D not certain. The germline CDR1 and CDR2 sequences are SGHNT and YYREEE (reference sequence). Trimming shortened V by 0 bases and J by 4 bases, and 7 bases separated the two germline ends. This CDR3 comprises 13 residues.

The gene calls are TRBV2 and TRBJ2-1, with D hard to call. The CDR3 covers 15 residues. Trimming stripped 3 bases from V and 0 bases from J, with 9 bases between. The V gene's germline CDR1 is SNHLY and CDR2 FYNNEI. CDR3 residues: CASSDGRNSYNEQFF. CDR3 coding DNA: TGTGCCAGCAGTGACGGGCGAAACTCCTACAATGAGCAGTTCTTC.

The V and J genes are TRBV19 and TRBJ2-2; 9 nucleotides align to TRBD1. J gave up 4 bases and V 5 bases, and 8 bases lay outside the gene matches. Looked up from germline, CDR1 is LNHDA and CDR2 is SQIVND (reference sequence). The CDR3 totals 16 residues. The CDR3 DNA sequence: TGTGCCAGTAGTTCCCTTGGACAGGGGAGCACCGGGGAGCTGTTTTTT. This sequence encodes CASSSLGQGSTGELFF.

In this sample, this clone turned up a few times. The genes are TRBV6-5 and TRBJ2-5, with 8 bases fitting TRBD1. V shed 4 bases and J 4 bases; nucleotides not matched to a gene: 11. Germline assignment: CDR1 MNHEY and CDR2 SVGAGI. The CDR3 consists of 16 residues. As DNA, the CDR3 is TGTGCCAGCAGTTCGGGCAGGGGGCGCGGTGGAGAGACCCAGTACTTC. It yields the protein CASSSGRGRGGETQYF.

This sequence joins TRBV2 and TRBJ1-2; 8 positions agree with TRBD1. The CDR3 loop spans 15 amino acids. Germline CDR1 and CDR2: SNHLY and FYNNEI. V gave up 7 bases and J gave up 4 bases; unmatched junction bases: 11. The CDR3 nucleotides are TGTGCCAGCACCCTTTGGGGTGACAGGGGCTATGGCTACACCTTC. This translates into CASTLWGDRGYGYTF. The entire variable domain, with the rest obtained from reference TRBV2 and TRBJ1-2, is as follows: EPEVTQTPSHQVTQMGQEVILRCVPISNHLYFYWYRQILGQKVEFLVSFYNNEISEKSEIFDDQFSVERPDGSNFTLKIRSTKLEDSAMYFCASTLWGDRGYGYTFGSGTRLTVV.

This clone was detected only a few times. The chain links TRBV5-5 to TRBJ2-3; the D is unclear. The CDR3 totals 14 residues. The V gene lost 0 bases and the J gene lost 6 bases, with 11 bases spanning the gap. Germline-derived CDR1 and CDR2 are SGHKS and YYEKEE (reference sequence). In nucleotides, the CDR3 is TGTGCCAGCAGCTTGGATAATCCGGTGGATACGCAGTATTTT. Amino acids: CASSLDNPVDTQYF.

The rearrangement links TRBV6-5 to TRBJ1-2; the D is unclear. In germline, CDR1 is MNHEY, CDR2 SVGAGI. The CDR3 contains 13 residues. V was pared by 4 bases and J by 5 bases, with 11 bases between. The CDR3 spells CASSSRLGYGYTF. The CDR3 nucleotides are TGTGCCAGCAGTTCGCGACTGGGGTATGGCTACACCTTC.

This chain uses TRBV6-6 with TRBJ2-4; tentatively, D is TRBD2 (5 bases). The length of the CDR3 is 15 residues. Germline V CDR1 and CDR2: MNHNY, SVGAGI (reference sequence). The germline V and J ends were trimmed by 2 bases and 0 bases, with 8 bases remaining between them. CDR3 bases: TGTGCCAGCAGTTACATCGGGATAGCCAAAAACATTCAGTACTTC. Translation: CASSYIGIAKNIQYF.

The rearrangement links TRBV7-2 to TRBJ2-5; no firm D call. The germline V and J ends were trimmed by 4 bases and 1 base, with 7 bases remaining between them. In germline, CDR1 is SGHTA, CDR2 FQGNSA. The CDR3 contains 13 residues. CDR3 coding DNA: TGTGCCAGCAGCTCCGCGTCCCAAGAGACCCAGTACTTC. Protein sequence: CASSSASQETQYF.

This chain links TRBV9 with TRBJ2-1, with a weak D call TRBD1 (5 bases). This CDR3 comprises 14 residues. The V end was cut by 6 bases, the J end by 5 bases, with 15 bases between. CDR1 and CDR2 (germline): SGDLS, YYNGEE. CDR3 bases: TGTGCCAGCAAGAAGGGGATGAGCGACAATGAGCAGTTCTTC. It yields the protein CASKKGMSDNEQFF.

The chain employs TRBV6-5 and TRBJ1-5; maybe TRBD1 (6 bases). The CDR3 totals 16 residues. CDR1 is MNHEY and CDR2 is SVGAGI in the germline V gene. Deletions cut 0 bases from V and 6 bases from J, with 15 bases between. The CDR3 region has the DNA TGTGCCAGCAGTTACTCGAGGCCGGGGGCGCGTCAGCCCCAGCATTTT. Translating gives CASSYSRPGARQPQHF.

This clone has more than one count but fewer than ten. The rearrangement uses TRBV4-1 and TRBJ1-2; no definite D call. The germline V and J ends were trimmed by 6 bases and 6 bases, with 20 bases remaining between them. Per germline, CDR1 MGHRA and CDR2 YSYEKL. The CDR3 runs to 15 residues. The CDR3, as DNA: TGCGCCAGCAGGTCCCCCGGAGGAACTAGCGATGGCTACACCTTC. This gives the protein CASRSPGGTSDGYTF.

This clone was seen a handful of times. The J gene is TRBJ2-7, the V gene TRBV14, with 10 bases fitting TRBD2. Germline V gene data show CDR1 as SGHDN and CDR2 as FVKESK. The CDR3 has 15 amino acids. V shed 0 bases and J 5 bases; nucleotides not matched to a gene: 4. The CDR3 reads CASSQESGRAHEQYF. The CDR3 DNA reads as TGTGCCAGCAGCCAAGAAAGCGGGAGGGCCCACGAGCAGTACTTC.